Following are 32 T cell receptor beta chains from one sample sequenced in a study of T-cell memory formation after mild COVID-19. TCRdb recomputed calls from the 5' RACE reads with MiXCR, one row per CDR3 protein. The sample records around 320,000 distinct CDR3 sequences, less than 20% being singletons. The specimen was PBMCs or a T cell subset sorted from them (not recorded which). These receptor sequences come from a man aged 18 to 30 who had mild COVID-19 (a few samples of this study predate the infection). Cell type and time point are not known.

This clonotype appeared a few times. The rearrangement links TRBV6-1 to TRBJ2-5; D remains ambiguous. The CDR3 runs 12 residues. From germline, CDR1 is MNHNS and CDR2 SASEGT. Trimming shortened V by 5 bases and J by 5 bases, and 9 bases separated the two germline ends. The DNA of the CDR3 is TGTGCCAGCAGTCTACATTGGGAGACCCAGTACTTC. Its protein product is CASSLHWETQYF.

Concerning this clonotype itself: One end of the junction is discordant with germline, which a read error may explain. The chain carries TRBV11-2 and TRBJ2-2; 9 bases are a match to TRBD2. Germline lookup yields CDR1 SGHAT and CDR2 FQNNGV. The CDR3 covers 18 residues. In DNA, the CDR3 is TGTGCCAGAAGCTTAGATCGGGCTAGCGGGGCCTACACCGGGGAGCTGTTTTTT. This codes for CARSLDRASGAYTGELFF.

The chain employs TRBV5-5 and TRBJ2-5, with 12 nucleotides matching TRBD2. Germline assignment: CDR1 SGHKS and CDR2 YYEKEE (reference sequence). V lost 3 bases, J lost 5 bases, and 11 bases stayed unmatched. The CDR3 spans 17 residues. The CDR3 region has the DNA TGTGCCAGCAGCTCTTCTAGCGGGGGGGATCTACGGGAGACCCAGTACTTC. As protein: CASSSSSGGDLRETQYF.

This clonotype was seen only a few times. DNA for the CDR3: TGCGCCAGCGGGGGACTAGCGAGGTCCGAGCAGTACTTC. Translation gives CASGGLARSEQYF. The chain links TRBV10-1 to TRBJ2-7; 10 bases map to TRBD2. The V gene end was trimmed by 8 bases and the J gene end by 6 bases; junction bases not matched to a gene: 7. Germline CDR1 and CDR2: WNHNN and SYGVQD (reference sequence). There are 13 residues in the CDR3.

The gene calls are TRBV6-6 and TRBJ1-5; D uncertain. V lost 5 bases to trimming and J lost 0 bases, with 5 bases between them. Germline V gene data show CDR1 as MNHNY and CDR2 as SVGAGI (reference sequence). There are 13 residues in the CDR3. CDR3: CASSDYSNQPQHF. In DNA form, the CDR3 reads TGTGCCAGCAGTGATTATAGCAATCAGCCCCAGCATTTT.

This clonotype has just one count. The chain is built from TRBV20-1 and TRBJ1-1; maybe TRBD1 (6 bases). The CDR3 extends over 14 amino acids. Trimming shortened V by 5 bases and J by 1 base, and 14 bases separated the two germline ends. From germline, CDR1 is DFQATT and CDR2 SNEGSKA (reference sequence). The CDR3 here is CSAGRQEKNTEAFF. In DNA, the CDR3 is TGCAGTGCTGGCCGACAGGAGAAGAACACTGAAGCTTTCTTT.

The chain combines TRBV6-5 with TRBJ1-2, with D tentatively TRBD1 (5 bases). The germline V gene encodes CDR1 MNHEY and CDR2 SVGAGI. V shed 6 bases and J shed 7 bases, with 12 bases lying between them. This CDR3 comprises 12 residues. The CDR3 spells CASRETGSGYTF. CDR3 bases: TGTGCCAGCAGAGAAACAGGATCTGGCTACACCTTC.

The chain is built from TRBV12-3 or TRBV12-4 and TRBJ1-1; D not certain. This CDR3 has 13 residues. The ends were cut back, 7 bases at V and 11 bases at J, with 20 bases in the middle. CDR3 in DNA: TGTGCCAGCACCGCGCCTGAGGCCCCCGGGGCTTTCTTT. It yields the protein CASTAPEAPGAFF.

This sequence joins TRBV5-1 and TRBJ2-2; 12 nucleotides match TRBD1. The CDR3 runs 18 residues. Germline V gene data show CDR1 as SGHRS and CDR2 as YFSETQ. Trimming at V came to 7 bases and at J to 4 bases, leaving 14 bases not matched to a gene. As DNA, the CDR3 is TGCGCCAGCCGTCCCCCGGGACAGGGGGCGCTGGGCACCGGGGAGCTGTTTTTT. The encoded protein is CASRPPGQGALGTGELFF.

V gene TRBV5-1 combines with J gene TRBJ1-2; tentative D call: TRBD1 (5 bases). The CDR3 is 14 residues long. Trimming pared 1 base from V and 2 bases from J, leaving 9 bases between. Germline CDR1 is SGHRS and CDR2 is YFSETQ. CDR3 in amino acids: CASSLTTENYGYTF. The CDR3 nucleotides read TGCGCCAGCAGCTTGACGACAGAGAACTATGGCTACACCTTC.

The chain joins TRBV5-1 to TRBJ2-5, with a weak D call TRBD1 (6 bases). Germline-derived CDR1 and CDR2 are SGHRS and YFSETQ. Trimming cost V 0 bases and J 5 bases, with 14 bases left between them. The CDR3 contains 15 residues. The CDR3 DNA sequence: TGCGCCAGCAGCTTGGATGGACAGAATGGGGAGACCCAGTACTTC. Translated: CASSLDGQNGETQYF.

This clonotype has a count of ten or more. The chain recombines TRBV7-8 with TRBJ2-3, with D perhaps being TRBD1 or TRBD2 (5 bases each). Germline V CDR1 and CDR2: SGHVS, FQNEAQ. The CDR3 has 14 amino acids. The V end lost 0 bases, the J end lost 12 bases, and 16 bases lay between the germline ends. CDR3 protein: CASSLAGTERPQYF. CDR3 nucleotide sequence: TGTGCCAGCAGCTTAGCAGGGACGGAGAGGCCTCAGTATTTT. The complete variable domain, with remaining parts taken from reference TRBV7-8 and TRBJ2-3, reads GAGVSQSPRYKVAKRGQDVALRCDPISGHVSLFWYQQALGQGPEFLTYFQNEAQLDKSGLPSDRFFAERPEGSVSTLKIQRTQQEDSAVYLCASSLAGTERPQYFGPGTRLTVL.

This clonotype was detected many times. The rearrangement uses TRBV12-3 or TRBV12-4 and TRBJ2-5; D remains unclear. The CDR3 runs to 11 residues. Trimming cost V 1 base and J 6 bases, with 3 bases left between them. The CDR3 coding sequence is TGTGCCAGCAGTTTAGAGAAGACCCAGTACTTC. Translation gives CASSLEKTQYF.

The chain is built from TRBV4-2 and TRBJ2-7, with a possible D match to TRBD1 (5 bases). There are 17 residues in the CDR3. V was pared by 1 base and J by 0 bases, with 16 bases between. Germline V gene sequence: CDR1 LGHNA, CDR2 YNFKEQ. CDR3 sequence: CASSQAGWQTDSYEQYF. DNA of the CDR3: TGTGCCAGCAGCCAAGCGGGTTGGCAGACAGACTCCTACGAGCAGTACTTC.

The rearrangement links TRBV21-1 to TRBJ2-2; the table gives TRBD2 as D, unverified against the DNA. TRBV21-1 corresponds to a pseudogene. The CDR3 consists of 12 residues. The CDR3 loop reads CASSKLARELFF. The CDR3 nucleotides read TGTGCCAGCAGCAAACTAGCGAGGGAGCTGTTTTTT.

This clonotype was seen only a few times. V is TRBV6-2 or TRBV6-3 and J is TRBJ2-7, with D hard to call. CDR1 and CDR2 (germline): MNHEY, SVGEGT. Trimming took off 5 bases at V and 6 bases at J, with 11 bases between the two ends. CDR3 length: 12 residues. DNA of the CDR3: TGTGCCAGCAGTCGCTCTAGTGGCGAGCAGTACGTC. Amino acid sequence: CASSRSSGEQYV.

V and J are TRBV4-3 and TRBJ2-7; D not certain. The V gene's germline CDR1 is LGHNA and CDR2 YSLEER. V lost 0 bases and J 5 bases, leaving 14 bases between the germline ends. The CDR3 contains 15 residues. The CDR3 coding sequence is TGCGCCAGCAGCCAAGACCCTGGACGAGGACACGAGCAGTACTTC. This sequence encodes CASSQDPGRGHEQYF.

The chain links TRBV9 to TRBJ2-3, with 9 bases fitting TRBD2. V gave up 0 bases and J gave up 4 bases; unmatched junction bases: 3. The CDR3 is 15 amino acids. Germline loops: CDR1 SGDLS, CDR2 YYNGEE. The CDR3 nucleotides are TGTGCCAGCAGCGTAGCTAGCGGGGCCCCAGATACGCAGTATTTT. Translating gives CASSVASGAPDTQYF.

The J gene is TRBJ1-1, the V gene TRBV28, with 10 bases fitting TRBD1. Germline lookup yields CDR1 MDHEN and CDR2 SYDVKM. This CDR3 comprises 15 residues. Germline trimming cut 6 bases from V and 8 bases from J; bases unmatched to any gene: 12. This chain's CDR3 is CASSEGGTGVPEAFF. CDR3 DNA: TGTGCCAGCAGCGAGGGGGGGACAGGGGTCCCGGAAGCTTTCTTT.

This rearrangement joins TRBV5-6 to TRBJ1-2, with a tentative D call TRBD1 (5 bases). Germline values: CDR1 SGHDT, CDR2 YYEEEE. The CDR3 is 13 amino acids. Deletions cut 2 bases from V and 2 bases from J, with 7 bases between. The CDR3 spells CASSFWGNYGYTF. CDR3 bases: TGTGCCAGCAGCTTCTGGGGGAACTATGGCTACACCTTC.

The chain links TRBV5-1 to TRBJ2-2; no clear D gene. Germline V gene lookup returns CDR1 SGHRS and CDR2 YFSETQ. This CDR3 comprises 15 residues. Trimming left V 3 bases short and J 5 bases short, with 14 bases between. This chain's CDR3 is CASSSLLTGTGELFF. The CDR3 DNA is TGCGCCAGCAGCTCACTACTGACGGGTACCGGGGAGCTGTTTTTT.

This clonotype came up many times. The gene calls are TRBV5-4 and TRBJ2-5, with TRBD2 matching 11 bases. This CDR3 contains 15 residues. Looked up from germline, CDR1 is SGHNT and CDR2 is YYREEE (reference sequence). The V and J ends lost 5 bases and 1 base, in that order; junction bases with no gene match: 4. The CDR3 loop reads CASSSGTSGQETQYF. In nucleotides, the CDR3 is TGTGCCAGCAGTTCCGGGACTAGCGGCCAAGAGACCCAGTACTTC.

Many counts were recorded for this clonotype. The DNA of the CDR3 is TGCGCCAGCAGGCCAACAGGGGTTGACTATGGCTACACCTTC. Its translation: CASRPTGVDYGYTF. The chain couples TRBV5-1 to TRBJ1-2; TRBD1 matches at 7 bases. The V gene's germline CDR1 is SGHRS and CDR2 YFSETQ. With 5 bases clipped from V and 3 bases from J, the junction kept 7 bases outside the gene matches. The CDR3 covers 14 residues.

The rearrangement uses TRBV6-5 and TRBJ2-1, with D tentatively TRBD1 or TRBD2 (5 bases each). Per germline, CDR1 MNHEY and CDR2 SVGAGI. Between the trimmed V and J ends, which lost 8 bases and 7 bases, there was a span of 18 bases. The CDR3 has 14 amino acids. CDR3 coding DNA: TGTGCCAGCCGTAGGGACCCGGCAAGTAATGAGCAGTTCTTC. It yields the protein CASRRDPASNEQFF.

This clonotype occurred a few times. V usage is TRBV18 and J usage is TRBJ2-1, with D maybe TRBD2 (6 bases). Trimming cost V 4 bases and J 0 bases, with 13 bases left between them. The CDR3 runs to 16 residues. Germline V gives CDR1 KGHSH, CDR2 LQKENI. CDR3 loop: CASSLSAGSSYNEQFF. For the CDR3, the DNA is TGTGCCAGCTCACTCTCGGCGGGGAGCTCCTACAATGAGCAGTTCTTC.

The chain combines TRBV20-1 with TRBJ2-3; 9 nucleotides match TRBD2. The J segment lost 7 bases and the V segment lost 2 bases, leaving 10 bases of the junction unmatched. Germline V CDR1 and CDR2: DFQATT, SNEGSKA (reference sequence). The CDR3 has 15 residues. The CDR3 protein is CSARKLAGGPNTQYF. CDR3 sequence (DNA): TGCAGTGCTAGAAAGTTGGCGGGGGGGCCGAATACGCAGTATTTT.

CDR3 coding DNA: TGTGCCACCACCGGACACACTCTCGAGCAGTTCTTC. Translated, it gives CATTGHTLEQFF. The rearrangement uses TRBV28 and TRBJ2-1, with D maybe TRBD1 (5 bases). Germline lookup yields CDR1 MDHEN and CDR2 SYDVKM. V lost 10 bases to trimming and J lost 10 bases, with 17 bases between them. This CDR3 region has 12 residues.

This clonotype was recorded a few times. The V call is TRBV2, the J call TRBJ1-2, with unresolved D. Deletions cut 6 bases from V and 9 bases from J, with 11 bases between. The CDR3 is 11 residues long. The germline V gene has CDR1 SNHLY and CDR2 FYNNEI. Here the CDR3 DNA reads TGTGCCAGCAGCCCCGATAGTAGCTACACCTTC. Translating it yields CASSPDSSYTF.

The chain joins TRBV10-3 to TRBJ2-5, with D perhaps TRBD1 (5 bases). The germline gives CDR1 ENHRY, CDR2 SYGVKD. With 3 bases removed from V and 3 bases from J, the gap between germline ends came to 11 bases. The length of the CDR3 is 14 residues. Here the CDR3 DNA reads TGTGCCATCAGTGATCTCAGGGCGAAAGAGACCCAGTACTTC. This codes for CAISDLRAKETQYF.

The J gene is TRBJ1-5, the V gene TRBV20-1; D gene unclear. This CDR3 has 14 residues. CDR1 and CDR2 (germline): DFQATT, SNEGSKA (reference sequence). Between the trimmed V and J ends, which lost 1 base and 4 bases, there was a span of 11 bases. The CDR3, as DNA: TGCAGTGCTAGAGGGGGAGGCCTAAATCAGCCCCAGCATTTT. Protein product: CSARGGGLNQPQHF.

This clonotype has more than one count but fewer than ten. V and J are TRBV7-2 and TRBJ1-6; possible D gene TRBD1, 5 bases. V shed 0 bases and J shed 10 bases, with 13 bases lying between them. Germline CDR1 reads SGHTA; CDR2 reads FQGNSA. This CDR3 comprises 15 residues. The CDR3 nucleotides are TGTGCCAGCAGCTTAGCGGCAGGGTTTGTATCACCCCTCCACTTT. As protein: CASSLAAGFVSPLHF.

This rearrangement joins TRBV7-6 to TRBJ1-2; D is undetermined. The CDR3 contains 13 residues. Germline V lookup: CDR1 SGHVS, CDR2 FNYEAQ. The germline V and J ends were trimmed by 1 base and 4 bases, with 7 bases remaining between them. CDR3 amino acids: CASSLGQSYGYTF. The CDR3 DNA reads TGTGCCAGCAGCTTAGGGCAGTCCTATGGCTACACCTTC.